This T cell receptor beta chain is drawn from a study of identical twins. The CDR3 extends over 13 amino acids. The V end lost 3 bases, the J end lost 5 bases, and 10 bases lay between the germline ends. Germline V CDR1 and CDR2: ENHRY, SYGVKD. This clonotype was recorded a few times. Antigen: not known. TCRdb processed the 5' RACE reads anew with MiXCR; each CDR3 protein has one entry. This table holds approximately 550,000 distinct CDR3 sequences, under 25% found once. Whole-study results and caveats: Less excess twin sharing appeared in beta out-of-frame sequences. Cross-sectional statistical analysis, not tracking of the same donors, underpinned the conclusions. Zero-insertion results could be subject to partial confounding by invariant MAIT and iNKT cells. Recombination models fit unrelated individuals' TCR alpha sharing but underestimated twins'.

This sample also appeared in a second study, on yellow fever vaccine responses in identical twins.

This rearrangement joins TRBV10-3 to TRBJ1-2; D may be TRBD1 (6 bases). Source material: CD4+ T cells sorted from blood. The sequence derives from a woman between 18 and 29 years old in good health. The CDR3 spells CAISDRGRYGYTF. The CDR3 DNA reads TGTGCCATCAGTGACCGGGGGCGGTATGGCTACACCTTC.